This T cell receptor beta chain was identified in a study of blood T cells in healthy people across ages. It was with a sample-barcoded 5' primer and a J-beta primer mix that a second PCR of roughly 7 to 12 cycles was run. Using its own MiXCR run on the 5' RACE reads, TCRdb lists one record per CDR3 protein. The sample lists more than 1,400,000 distinct CDR3 sequences; roughly 45% were seen once. Germline-derived CDR1 and CDR2 are DFQATT and SNEGSKA (reference sequence). This CDR3 contains 15 residues. Between the trimmed V and J ends, which lost 2 bases and 3 bases, there was a span of 14 bases. The receptor was isolated from a woman younger than 35 in good health. The source material was blood. The chain carries TRBV20-1 and TRBJ1-5; D unresolved. This CDR3 reads CSARLNGLNNQPQHF. The CDR3 bases are TGCAGTGCTAGACTCAATGGGCTAAACAATCAGCCCCAGCATTTT.